This TCR beta chain was recorded in a study of T cell repertoires in cytomegalovirus infection. Study at large: It can be stated that public TCR beta signatures indicated CMV infection as well as a matching HLA type.

The sample holds a few counts of this clonotype. TCRdb re-called the reads through MiXCR, storing one row per CDR3 protein. Of hundreds of thousands of distinct CDR3 sequences listed, roughly a third were seen once; the top ten hold around 2.8%. Sequenced: PBMCs. The receptor comes from a human donor in good health (CMV status not recorded). Some clones in this sample may be carry-over from other donors' samples.

The CDR3 reads CASSEFRTQYF. In DNA, the CDR3 is TGTGCCAGCAGCGAGTTCCGGACCCAGTACTTC. The genes are TRBV12-3 or TRBV12-4 and TRBJ2-5, with no clear D. The CDR3 runs 11 residues. The V and J ends lost 6 bases and 7 bases respectively, with 9 bases between them.